These 11 T cell receptor beta chains share one sample of origin, sequenced in a study of T-cell memory formation after mild COVID-19. TCRdb itself ran the 5' RACE reads through MiXCR, one entry per CDR3 protein. The repertoire holds 300,000 to 400,000 distinct CDR3 sequences, with about 15% as singletons. Sequencing used PBMCs or a T cell subset sorted from them (not recorded which). The receptors here all came from a man aged 18 to 29 who had mild COVID-19 (a few samples of this study predate the infection). Cell type and time point are not known.

The CDR3 DNA is TGCGCCAGCAGCTTGGTACAGGGGGCTGACACTGAAGCTTTCTTT. As protein: CASSLVQGADTEAFF. V gene TRBV5-1 combines with J gene TRBJ1-1, with 9 bases that match TRBD1. The CDR3 sequence is 15 residues long. Trimming at V came to 0 bases and at J to 3 bases, leaving 3 bases not matched to a gene. Germline values: CDR1 SGHRS, CDR2 YFSETQ.

The chain is built from TRBV29-1 and TRBJ2-3, with a weak D call TRBD2 (5 bases). In germline, CDR1 is SQVTM, CDR2 ANQGSEA. Trimming removed 1 base at V and 4 bases at J, with 15 bases between. This CDR3 has 15 amino acids. Here the CDR3 reads CSVEGGLFGADTQYF. In nucleotides, the CDR3 is TGCAGCGTTGAAGGAGGCCTATTCGGGGCAGATACGCAGTATTTT.

This clonotype occurred a few times. This chain links TRBV9 with TRBJ1-5, with a possible D match to TRBD1 (5 bases). The CDR3 length is 15 residues. Germline loops: CDR1 SGDLS, CDR2 YYNGEE. Trimming removed 2 bases from V and 4 bases from J, with 13 bases in between. In nucleotides, the CDR3 is TGTGCCAGCAGCGTGGGGCCGGCCTGGAATCAGCCCCAGCATTTT. Translation gives CASSVGPAWNQPQHF.

The chain joins TRBV6-2 or TRBV6-3 to TRBJ2-1, with unresolved D. V lost 8 bases, J lost 10 bases, and 9 bases lay in between. The CDR3 runs to 10 residues. Germline loops: CDR1 MNHEY, CDR2 SVGEGT. The DNA for the CDR3 is TGTGCCAGCGGGTTGGGAGAGCAGTTCTTC. Translation: CASGLGEQFF.

The chain uses TRBV7-2 and TRBJ1-1; no reliable D call. V was shortened by 1 base and J by 4 bases, with 10 bases between the two germline ends. This CDR3 has 14 residues. Germline-derived CDR1 and CDR2 are SGHTA and FQGNSA. The CDR3 region has the DNA TGTGCCAGCAGCTTAGTTCTGGGTAGCACTGAAGCTTTCTTT. Translation: CASSLVLGSTEAFF.

This clonotype was counted between two and nine times. This chain uses TRBV4-1 with TRBJ2-1, with a tentative D call TRBD2 (6 bases). CDR1 MGHRA and CDR2 YSYEKL come from the germline V gene. The CDR3 sequence is 12 residues long. Trimming took 1 base from V and 11 from J, leaving 9 bases between them. The CDR3 region is CASSQVGGKQFF. CDR3 DNA: TGCGCCAGCAGCCAAGTGGGGGGTAAGCAGTTCTTC.

V gene TRBV14 combines with J gene TRBJ1-4, with D possibly TRBD1 on 5 matching bases. Germline CDR1 SGHDN, CDR2 FVKESK. V lost 7 bases, J lost 7 bases, and 10 bases lay in between. The CDR3 runs 12 residues. CDR3 residues: CASNRGGEKLFF. CDR3 coding DNA: TGTGCCAGCAATCGGGGCGGTGAAAAACTGTTTTTT.

V is TRBV4-2 and J is TRBJ1-2; TRBD1 aligns across 8 bases. The ends lost 4 bases at V and 4 bases at J; junction bases unmatched: 14. The CDR3 totals 17 residues. The V gene's germline CDR1 is LGHNA and CDR2 YNFKEQ. The CDR3 here is CASSRPGQASQGYGYTF. In DNA form, the CDR3 reads TGTGCCAGCAGCCGACCGGGACAGGCGTCCCAGGGCTATGGCTACACCTTC.

In this sample, this clonotype turned up a few times. The V call is TRBV4-2, the J call TRBJ2-3; 14 bases agree with TRBD2. The CDR3 runs to 16 residues. The V segment lost 4 bases and the J segment 6 bases; nucleotides outside the gene matches: 6. Germline V lookup: CDR1 LGHNA, CDR2 YNFKEQ. The CDR3 sequence: CASSPLGLAGGDTQYF. The CDR3 nucleotides are TGTGCCAGCAGCCCTCTCGGACTAGCGGGGGGTGATACGCAGTATTTT.

This clonotype was counted a single time. The CDR3 spells CASSSLGAGTAGANVLTF. The CDR3 DNA sequence: TGTGCCAGCAGCTCCCTCGGGGCAGGGACAGCTGGGGCCAACGTCCTGACTTTC. The chain joins TRBV9 to TRBJ2-6; 7 bases fit TRBD1. This CDR3 has 18 amino acids. The J segment lost 2 bases and the V segment lost 4 bases, leaving 12 bases of the junction unmatched. Per the germline V gene, CDR1 is SGDLS and CDR2 is YYNGEE.

This clonotype has just a few counts. This rearrangement joins TRBV4-3 to TRBJ1-2; 11 nucleotides align to TRBD1. The CDR3 is made up of 16 amino acids. Per germline, CDR1 LGHNA and CDR2 YSLEER. J was trimmed by 8 bases and V by 4 bases; bases with no gene match: 12. The CDR3 loop reads CASSLGIGQGAEGYTF. For the CDR3, the DNA is TGCGCCAGCAGCCTTGGGATTGGACAGGGGGCGGAGGGCTACACCTTC.